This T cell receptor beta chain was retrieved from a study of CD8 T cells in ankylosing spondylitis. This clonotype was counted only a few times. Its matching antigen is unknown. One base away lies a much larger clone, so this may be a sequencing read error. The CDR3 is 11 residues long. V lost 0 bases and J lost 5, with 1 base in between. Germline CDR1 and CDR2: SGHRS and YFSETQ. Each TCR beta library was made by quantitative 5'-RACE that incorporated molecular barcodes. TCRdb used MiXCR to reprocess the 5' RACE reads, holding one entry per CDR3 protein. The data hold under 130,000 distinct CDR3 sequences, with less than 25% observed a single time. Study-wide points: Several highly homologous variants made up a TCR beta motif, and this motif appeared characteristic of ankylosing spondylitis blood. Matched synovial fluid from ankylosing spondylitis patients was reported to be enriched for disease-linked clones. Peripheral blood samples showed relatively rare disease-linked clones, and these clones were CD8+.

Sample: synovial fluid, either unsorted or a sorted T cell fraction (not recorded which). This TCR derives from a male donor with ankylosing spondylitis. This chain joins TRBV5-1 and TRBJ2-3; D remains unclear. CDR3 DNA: TGCGCCAGCAGCTTGGAAGATACGCAGTATTTT. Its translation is CASSLEDTQYF.